Sequencing of this T cell receptor (beta chain) was carried out in a study of OX40 agonist ivuxolimab in advanced cancers. The CDR3 runs 12 residues. Trimming took 1 base from V and 7 from J, leaving 6 bases between them. In germline, CDR1 is SGHNT, CDR2 YYREEE (reference sequence). Sequenced by immunoSEQ multiplex PCR; TCRdb stores in-frame clones only, minus some. In the table there are tens of thousands of clones, around 85% of which are singletons. The sample was CD4+ or CD8+ T cells sorted from blood, taken in a trial of the OX40 agonist ivuxolimab. The J gene is TRBJ2-1, the V gene TRBV5-4; no definite D call. This TCR was sampled from an adult with an advanced solid tumor such as melanoma, head and neck, liver or kidney cancer. The CDR3 region is CASSLYRNEQFF. The CDR3 DNA reads as TGTGCCAGCAGCTTGTACCGTAATGAGCAGTTCTTC.